This T cell receptor beta chain was observed in a study of neurological immune-mediated disorders. Study-wide background: A relapsing-remitting course was seen in about 90% of the roughly 34 multiple sclerosis patients and a secondary progressive course in 3.

This clonotype was counted at least ten times. V dropped 4 bases and J dropped 4; count of bases not matched to a gene: 4. Germline V gene data show CDR1 as SGHRS and CDR2 as YFSETQ. This CDR3 is 15 amino acids long. Synthesis of cDNA used 5'RACE (with 10-nucleotide random UMIs). Every sequencing run generated over 160 million TCR-beta sequences from 15-18 subjects. TCRdb reprocessed the 5' RACE reads via MiXCR and lists one record per CDR3 protein. The sample carries over 55,000 distinct CDR3 sequences, 2% to 3% recorded once. This chain links TRBV5-1 with TRBJ2-5; 13 nucleotides match TRBD2. Specimen: PBMCs. The source of this sequence is a man aged 45 to 65 with multiple sclerosis. The CDR3 DNA is TGCGCCAGCAGCAGCCGGACTAGCGGGGGAGAGACCCAGTACTTC. Amino acids: CASSSRTSGGETQYF. Variable domain in full (rest from reference TRBV5-1 and TRBJ2-5): KAGVTQTPRYLIKTRGQQVTLSCSPISGHRSVSWYQQTPGQGLQFLFEYFSETQRNKGNFPGRFSGRQFSNSRSEMNVSTLELGDSALYLCASSSRTSGGETQYFGPGTRLLVL.